One sample yielded the 5 T cell receptor beta chains listed below, sequenced in a study of cytomegalovirus exposure and HLA in healthy donors. Assay: immunoSEQ multiplex PCR; the TCRdb copy retains only in-frame clones and omits some. This table has some 110,000 clones, about 82% appearing once. Sample: PBMCs. All receptors come from a man between 18 and 29 years old in good health and CMV-seronegative.

A note on this clone: Sequence at one end of the junction differs from germline and may be a read error. The rearrangement uses TRBV15 and TRBJ2-3; TRBD1 agrees at 7 bases. Germline-derived CDR1 and CDR2 are LNHNV and YYDKDF (reference sequence). The CDR3 extends over 15 amino acids. In DNA form, the CDR3 reads TGTGCCACAAGCACTACCAGGGGGAGCACAGATACGCAGTATTTT. Translated: CATSTTRGSTDTQYF.

V is TRBV5-1 and J is TRBJ1-3; 8 bases agree with TRBD1. Looked up from germline, CDR1 is SGHRS and CDR2 is YFSETQ. CDR3 size: 15 residues. With 2 bases clipped from V and 4 bases from J, the junction kept 5 bases outside the gene matches. For the CDR3, the DNA is TGCGCCAGCAGCTTCGACAGGGGATCCGGAAACACCATATATTTT. Its protein is CASSFDRGSGNTIYF.

This clone was picked up one time. The chain links TRBV7-9 to TRBJ2-1; 7 bases map to TRBD2. This CDR3 is 17 amino acids long. The V and J ends lost 5 bases and 2 bases, in that order; junction bases with no gene match: 12. Germline assignment: CDR1 SEHNR and CDR2 FQNEAQ (reference sequence). CDR3 nucleotide sequence: TGTGCCAGCAGCCCCCCGGGAGCGGGGCATCCCTACAATGAGCAGTTCTTC. Translating gives CASSPPGAGHPYNEQFF.

The chain joins TRBV2 to TRBJ1-2, with TRBD1 identical over 11 bases. The CDR3 spans 16 residues. V gave up 5 bases and J gave up 2 bases; unmatched junction bases: 7. Germline V gene sequence: CDR1 SNHLY, CDR2 FYNNEI. CDR3 in DNA: TGTGCCAGCAGTCGAGTCGGGACAGGGGGGAACTATGGCTACACCTTC. Its translation: CASSRVGTGGNYGYTF.

The chain links TRBV18 to TRBJ1-1; TRBD1 might be the D (6 bases). There are 13 residues in the CDR3. Germline V gives CDR1 KGHSH, CDR2 LQKENI. V was trimmed by 2 bases and J by 8 bases, leaving 12 bases between them. The CDR3 region is CASSPRRQEEAFF. Here the CDR3 DNA reads TGTGCCAGCTCACCAAGGAGACAGGAAGAAGCTTTCTTT.